These 29 T cell receptor beta chains were all obtained from the same sample, sequenced in a study of T-cell reconstitution after alpha-beta-depleted transplantation in children. TCRbeta library construction was performed incorporating unique molecular identifiers. From the PCR reads, TCRdb called clonotypes with MiXCR, one entry per CDR3 protein. The sample has a few hundred thousand distinct CDR3 sequences; more than 20% are singletons. The source material was PBMCs, mostly from graft donor cells, sampled 180 days after TCRalphabeta/CD19-depleted stem cell transplant. These TCRs come from a male patient between 5 and 17 years old who had a stem cell transplant for acute lymphoblastic leukemia, so the T cells may come from the graft donor.

This rearrangement joins TRBV10-2 to TRBJ1-1, with D unresolved. Germline V gene data show CDR1 as WSHSY and CDR2 as SAAADI. CDR3 length: 13 residues. Trimming took off 7 bases at V and 0 bases at J, with 9 bases between the two ends. CDR3 nucleotide sequence: TGCGCCAGCACCTCGAAGATGAACACTGAAGCTTTCTTT. The encoded protein is CASTSKMNTEAFF.

The rearrangement links TRBV4-1 to TRBJ2-2, with 8 bases that match TRBD1. This CDR3 contains 16 residues. V shed 1 base, J shed 1 base, and the junction held 2 bases outside the gene matches. The V gene's germline CDR1 is MGHRA and CDR2 YSYEKL. The CDR3 spells CASSQGQGLNTGELFF. CDR3 bases: TGCGCCAGCAGCCAAGGACAGGGGCTGAACACCGGGGAGCTGTTTTTT.

This clonotype has just a few counts. DNA of the CDR3: TGTGCCAGCAGCCGAGGACAGGGGGCATACACCGGGGAGCTGTTTTTT. Protein sequence: CASSRGQGAYTGELFF. V gene TRBV14 combines with J gene TRBJ2-2, with 11 bases lining up with TRBD1. This CDR3 has 16 amino acids. The V and J ends lost 4 bases and 3 bases, in that order; junction bases with no gene match: 4. The germline gives CDR1 SGHDN, CDR2 FVKESK. Supplemented by reference TRBV14 and TRBJ2-2, the full variable domain reads EAGVTQFPSHSVIEKGQTVTLRCDPISGHDNLYWYRRVMGKEIKFLLHFVKESKQDESGMPNNRFLAERTGGTYSTLKVQPAELEDSGVYFCASSRGQGAYTGELFFGEGSRLTVL.

In this sample, this clonotype turned up a few times. The chain links TRBV27 to TRBJ2-5, with 9 bases identical to TRBD1. There are 15 residues in the CDR3. The germline CDR1 and CDR2 sequences are MNHEY and SMNVEV (reference sequence). The V gene end was trimmed by 6 bases and the J gene end by 4 bases; junction bases not matched to a gene: 9. CDR3 loop: CASRPNNRGLETQYF. The CDR3 nucleotides read TGTGCCAGCAGGCCTAACAACAGGGGGCTAGAGACCCAGTACTTC.

This clonotype was picked up a small number of times. The chain joins TRBV2 to TRBJ2-7; 14 bases are a match to TRBD2. CDR1 and CDR2 (germline): SNHLY, FYNNEI. CDR3 length equals 16 residues. With V trimmed by 6 bases and J by 3 bases, 7 bases remained unmatched. The DNA for the CDR3 is TGTGCCAGCAGCCCGGGACTAGCGGGAGACAACTACGAGCAGTACTTC. Its translation is CASSPGLAGDNYEQYF. Using reference TRBV2 and TRBJ2-7 for the parts outside the CDR3, the full variable domain is EPEVTQTPSHQVTQMGQEVILRCVPISNHLYFYWYRQILGQKVEFLVSFYNNEISEKSEIFDDQFSVERPDGSNFTLKIRSTKLEDSAMYFCASSPGLAGDNYEQYFGPGTRLTVT.

This clonotype was seen only a few times. The chain employs TRBV5-1 and TRBJ2-7, with D hard to call. Looked up from germline, CDR1 is SGHRS and CDR2 is YFSETQ. The CDR3 totals 12 residues. V lost 3 bases and J lost 2, with 6 bases in between. The CDR3 nucleotides are TGCGCCAGCAGCTACGATACCTACGAGCAGTACTTC. It is translated as CASSYDTYEQYF.

Only a few counts were recorded for this clonotype. The V call is TRBV5-6, the J call TRBJ2-6; no definite D call. The CDR3 spans 18 residues. CDR1 is SGHDT, CDR2 YYEEEE, per germline. V lost 0 bases to trimming and J lost 0 bases, with 13 bases between them. This CDR3 is CASSLEWFDISGANVLTF. CDR3 sequence (DNA): TGTGCCAGCAGCTTGGAATGGTTCGATATCTCTGGGGCCAACGTCCTGACTTTC.

V gene TRBV6-2 or TRBV6-3 combines with J gene TRBJ1-2, with unresolved D. Looked up from germline, CDR1 is MNHEY and CDR2 is SVGEGT. The CDR3 is 13 amino acids. The V and J ends lost 7 bases and 4 bases respectively, with 13 bases between them. This CDR3 reads CASILVGPYGYTF. The CDR3 bases are TGTGCCAGCATCTTGGTCGGGCCCTATGGCTACACCTTC.

The V and J genes are TRBV11-2 and TRBJ1-1; 8 nucleotides agree with TRBD1. J was trimmed by 0 bases and V by 4 bases; bases with no gene match: 10. The germline CDR1 and CDR2 sequences are SGHAT and FQNNGV. The CDR3 extends over 17 amino acids. The CDR3 bases are TGTGCCAGCAGCTGGGACAGGCGGCGCCCTATGAACACTGAAGCTTTCTTT. It encodes CASSWDRRRPMNTEAFF.

The chain uses TRBV12-3 or TRBV12-4 and TRBJ2-1, with TRBD2 identical over 12 bases. Trimming removed 2 bases from V and 4 bases from J; junction bases left unmatched: 0. This CDR3 has 15 amino acids. The CDR3 DNA sequence: TGTGCCAGCAGTTTAACTAGCGGGAGGTACAATGAGCAGTTCTTC. As protein: CASSLTSGRYNEQFF.

The chain recombines TRBV21-1 with TRBJ2-5; the table calls TRBD2, which could not be checked here. TRBV21-1 is listed as a pseudogene. This CDR3 comprises 18 residues. CDR3 bases: TGTGCCAGCACGCAAAGGAGGGGACTAGTACTCTCACAAGAGACCCAGTACTTC. As protein: CASTQRRGLVLSQETQYF.

This clonotype has just a few counts. The rearrangement joins TRBV5-1 to TRBJ2-3; D may correspond to TRBD1 or TRBD2 (5 bases each). Germline lookup yields CDR1 SGHRS and CDR2 YFSETQ. V was cut by 5 bases and J by 3 bases, with 25 bases left in between. The length of the CDR3 is 18 residues. This CDR3 reads CASRSLRGSRAGTDTQYF. The CDR3, as DNA: TGCGCCAGCAGGAGCTTGAGGGGTTCGAGGGCGGGTACAGATACGCAGTATTTT.

Only a few counts were recorded for this clonotype. The V and J genes are TRBV9 and TRBJ2-1; TRBD2 aligns across 10 bases. Per the germline V gene, CDR1 is SGDLS and CDR2 is YYNGEE. The V segment lost 0 bases and the J segment 3 bases; nucleotides outside the gene matches: 6. The CDR3 has 17 amino acids. DNA for the CDR3: TGTGCCAGCAGCGTAGCTGGGGTAGCGGGAGGCTACAATGAGCAGTTCTTC. Translating gives CASSVAGVAGGYNEQFF.

V usage is TRBV5-1 and J usage is TRBJ2-5, with 13 bases matching TRBD2. With 5 bases clipped from V and 5 bases from J, the junction kept 6 bases outside the gene matches. Germline-derived CDR1 and CDR2 are SGHRS and YFSETQ. The CDR3 loop spans 15 amino acids. The CDR3 loop is CASSRTSGRKETQYF. The CDR3 DNA reads as TGCGCCAGCAGTCGGACTAGCGGGAGAAAGGAGACCCAGTACTTC.

The V gene is TRBV27, the J gene TRBJ2-2; 13 nucleotides match TRBD2. Germline V CDR1 and CDR2: MNHEY, SMNVEV (reference sequence). The CDR3 extends over 17 amino acids. The V segment lost 5 bases and the J segment 5 bases; nucleotides outside the gene matches: 8. The CDR3 region is CASSLPGTSGTTGELFF. The CDR3 nucleotides are TGTGCCAGCAGTCTCCCCGGGACTAGCGGGACTACCGGGGAGCTGTTTTTT.

The J gene is TRBJ2-2, the V gene TRBV6-1; TRBD1 aligns across 7 bases. The CDR3 length is 14 residues. From germline, CDR1 is MNHNS and CDR2 SASEGT. With V trimmed by 6 bases and J by 6 bases, 7 bases remained unmatched. The CDR3 coding sequence is TGTGCCAGCAGGCACACAGGGGCCGCCGGGGAGCTGTTTTTT. This sequence encodes CASRHTGAAGELFF.

The chain carries TRBV4-2 and TRBJ2-3, with 9 bases that match TRBD1. J was trimmed by 5 bases and V by 4 bases; bases with no gene match: 28. CDR3 length: 22 amino acids. Per germline, CDR1 LGHNA and CDR2 YNFKEQ. CDR3 nucleotides: TGTGCCAGCAGCCTTCCCCCCGGGACAGGGAGGAAGGCTAGCGGATACATAGATACGCAGTATTTT. This sequence encodes CASSLPPGTGRKASGYIDTQYF.

This clonotype has just one count. Compared with germline, one end of the junction differs, possibly owing to a read error. The chain uses TRBV4-1 and TRBJ2-7; weak D call: TRBD1 (5 bases). The CDR3 loop spans 13 amino acids. Germline V gene sequence: CDR1 MGHRA, CDR2 YSYEKL. The CDR3 sequence: CASTQSRAYEQYF. The CDR3 region has the DNA TGCGCCAGCACCCAAAGCAGGGCCTACGAGCAGTACTTC.

This clonotype appeared a few times. One junction end disagrees with the germline gene, perhaps due to a read error. The chain recombines TRBV3-1 with TRBJ1-2, with TRBD1 identical over 8 bases. Germline assignment: CDR1 LGHDT and CDR2 YNNKEL (reference sequence). This CDR3 is built from 13 residues. Here the CDR3 DNA reads TGTGCCAGCAGCCACAAGGTTGGACAGGGAAAAGCCTTC. It encodes CASSHKVGQGKAF.

This clonotype was seen a few times. CDR3 region: CSARGPNTGELFF. For the CDR3, the DNA is TGCAGTGCTAGAGGGCCGAACACCGGGGAGCTGTTTTTT. The chain employs TRBV20-1 and TRBJ2-2; D remains unclear. Per the germline V gene, CDR1 is DFQATT and CDR2 is SNEGSKA (reference sequence). V was cut by 1 base and J by 0 bases, with 3 bases left in between. CDR3 length equals 13 residues.

This clonotype was found a few times. The V call is TRBV3-1, the J call TRBJ2-7; no definite D call. The V gene lost 1 base and the J gene lost 1 base, with 11 bases spanning the gap. Per germline, CDR1 LGHDT and CDR2 YNNKEL (reference sequence). The CDR3 loop spans 15 amino acids. CDR3 amino acids: CASSQGVRYSYEQYF. The CDR3 DNA follows: TGTGCCAGCAGCCAAGGAGTGCGATATTCCTACGAGCAGTACTTC.

The V gene is TRBV2, the J gene TRBJ2-5; no reliable D call. The CDR3 loop spans 15 amino acids. V shed 6 bases and J shed 2 bases, with 16 bases lying between them. The germline V gene encodes CDR1 SNHLY and CDR2 FYNNEI. CDR3 sequence (DNA): TGTGCCAGCAGCCCGACACGGATTGGTCAAGAGACCCAGTACTTC. Its translation is CASSPTRIGQETQYF.

This clonotype was observed a handful of times. The V call is TRBV15, the J call TRBJ2-1, with D perhaps TRBD1 or TRBD2 (5 bases each). Trimming took 7 bases from V and 0 from J, leaving 10 bases between them. The V gene's germline CDR1 is LNHNV and CDR2 YYDKDF (reference sequence). The CDR3 is 14 residues long. The CDR3 DNA reads TGTGCCACCAAGGTGGGGGACTCCTACAATGAGCAGTTCTTC. Encoded protein: CATKVGDSYNEQFF.

The sample holds a few counts of this clonotype. This rearrangement joins TRBV15 to TRBJ2-7; no firm D call. The CDR3 contains 14 residues. V was pared by 1 base and J by 2 bases, with 9 bases between. Germline CDR1 is LNHNV and CDR2 is YYDKDF (reference sequence). The CDR3 reads CATSRVKETYEQYF. CDR3 coding DNA: TGTGCCACCAGCAGAGTGAAAGAAACCTACGAGCAGTACTTC.

This clonotype was observed a handful of times. The J gene is TRBJ1-2, the V gene TRBV9; 8 bases agree with TRBD1. This CDR3 comprises 15 residues. Germline V CDR1 and CDR2: SGDLS, YYNGEE. With 0 bases clipped from V and 3 bases from J, the junction kept 4 bases outside the gene matches. DNA for the CDR3: TGTGCCAGCAGCGTAGCTAAGACAGGGGACTATGGCTACACCTTC. Amino acids: CASSVAKTGDYGYTF.

The rearrangement links TRBV3-1 to TRBJ1-5, with D possibly TRBD1 on 6 matching bases. CDR1 LGHDT and CDR2 YNNKEL come from the germline V gene (reference sequence). V was cut by 3 bases and J by 2 bases, with 8 bases left in between. This CDR3 region has 14 residues. The CDR3 is CASSHQGRNQPQHF. CDR3 sequence (DNA): TGTGCCAGCAGCCATCAGGGGCGCAATCAGCCCCAGCATTTT.

This sequence joins TRBV6-5 and TRBJ2-4; possible D gene TRBD1, 6 bases. Trimming removed 0 bases at V and 5 bases at J, with 14 bases between. The germline gives CDR1 MNHEY, CDR2 SVGAGI. This CDR3 is 16 amino acids long. The CDR3 loop reads CASSYSRTAGENIQYF. The CDR3, as DNA: TGTGCCAGCAGTTACTCGAGGACAGCCGGCGAAAACATTCAGTACTTC.

This clonotype was detected only a few times. The chain employs TRBV10-2 and TRBJ2-6; 10 bases align to TRBD2. With 8 bases clipped from V and 0 bases from J, the junction kept 7 bases outside the gene matches. The CDR3 is made up of 17 amino acids. Per the germline V gene, CDR1 is WSHSY and CDR2 is SAAADI. The CDR3 here is CASRREREGSGANVLTF. CDR3 sequence (DNA): TGCGCCAGCCGACGGGAGCGGGAGGGCTCTGGGGCCAACGTCCTGACTTTC.

This clonotype was counted a few times. This chain links TRBV6-5 with TRBJ2-5; D might be TRBD2 (5 bases). The CDR3 loop spans 14 amino acids. Germline V gene sequence: CDR1 MNHEY, CDR2 SVGAGI. V was clipped by 4 bases and J by 2 bases, with 11 bases between them. The CDR3, as DNA: TGTGCCAGCAGTTCTGGACTGAGGCAAGAGACCCAGTACTTC. Translated, it gives CASSSGLRQETQYF.